The 29 T cell receptor beta chains below were found in one sample sequenced in a study of T cells after posttransplantation cyclophosphamide (TCRdb year 2016). Receptors were amplified or captured by the immunoSEQ multiplex PCR assay. TCRdb limited this immuneACCESS table to in-frame rearrangements with V and J called. A share of clones is missing; checked studies link under half to unresolved V genes, and the rest is unexplained. The table shows approximately 27,000 clones here, with no singletons. 1.5% of the sample goes to the ten largest clones. Sequencing input: PBMCs. Source of these receptors: a man in his fifties in good health, CMV-negative, and a related stem cell transplant donor.

In its sample, this clone was seen many times. The CDR3 region is CASSYSGELFF. The CDR3 DNA follows: TGTGCCAGCAGCTACTCCGGGGAGCTGTTTTTT. This chain uses TRBV25-1 with TRBJ2-2; no firm D call. The V gene's germline CDR1 is MGHDK and CDR2 SYGVNS. With 6 bases removed from V and 6 bases from J, the gap between germline ends came to 5 bases. There are 11 residues in the CDR3.

In its sample, this clone was seen many times. The V and J genes are TRBV4-1 and TRBJ2-7, with D hard to call. Deletions cut 3 bases from V and 0 bases from J, with 12 bases between. The CDR3 has 15 amino acids. The germline CDR1 and CDR2 sequences are MGHRA and YSYEKL. The CDR3 nucleotides are TGCGCCAGCAGCCAGCAGGAAACGACCTCCTACGAGCAGTACTTC. Translating it yields CASSQQETTSYEQYF.

This clone was seen repeatedly, ten times or more. The chain employs TRBV5-1 and TRBJ1-6; D is unresolved. The CDR3 has 14 amino acids. Germline-derived CDR1 and CDR2 are SGHRS and YFSETQ. Trimming took 0 bases from V and 10 from J, leaving 11 bases between them. The CDR3 DNA is TGCGCCAGCAGCTTGGCCGGAGCCGGCTCACCCCTCCACTTT. Protein sequence: CASSLAGAGSPLHF.

This clone was counted ten times or more. The chain joins TRBV5-1 to TRBJ2-5, with D possibly being TRBD2 (7 bases). V gave up 0 bases and J gave up 6 bases, with 15 bases separating them. Germline V gene lookup returns CDR1 SGHRS and CDR2 YFSETQ. The CDR3 sequence is 15 residues long. CDR3 residues: CASSLDGRGAKTQYF. The CDR3 DNA sequence: TGCGCCAGCAGCTTGGACGGTCGGGGGGCGAAGACCCAGTACTTC.

This clone appeared many times. The chain uses TRBV2 and TRBJ2-3; D ambiguous. From germline, CDR1 is SNHLY and CDR2 FYNNEI. CDR3 length equals 14 residues. Between the trimmed V and J ends, which lost 8 bases and 0 bases, there was a span of 12 bases. CDR3 nucleotides: TGTGCCAGCCGAACGGTCACTAGCACAGATACGCAGTATTTT. Translated, it gives CASRTVTSTDTQYF.

This clone has at least ten counts. The chain couples TRBV10-2 to TRBJ2-3, with D possibly TRBD1 on 6 matching bases. Deletions cut 5 bases from V and 1 base from J, with 10 bases between. Looked up from germline, CDR1 is WSHSY and CDR2 is SAAADI. This CDR3 comprises 14 residues. The CDR3 DNA sequence: TGCGCCAGCAGTCCCAGGGGACGCACAGATACGCAGTATTTT. This sequence encodes CASSPRGRTDTQYF.

The rearrangement links TRBV5-1 to TRBJ2-5; TRBD2 might be the D (5 bases). The V and J ends lost 4 bases and 5 bases respectively, with 15 bases between them. CDR3 length equals 14 residues. Germline lookup yields CDR1 SGHRS and CDR2 YFSETQ. The CDR3 DNA follows: TGCGCCAGCAGCCAGCCGAGGCTAGCTGAGACCCAGTACTTC. This encodes CASSQPRLAETQYF.

This clone was seen repeatedly, ten times or more. V is TRBV30 and J is TRBJ2-5; a weak D match, TRBD1 (5 bases). The length of the CDR3 is 12 residues. With 3 bases removed from V and 5 bases from J, the gap between germline ends came to 10 bases. Germline assignment: CDR1 GTSNPN and CDR2 SVGIG (reference sequence). CDR3 sequence: CAWRDMGETQYF. The CDR3 region has the DNA TGTGCCTGGAGGGACATGGGGGAGACCCAGTACTTC.

Many counts were recorded for this clone. The chain employs TRBV6-6 and TRBJ1-1, with D unclear. V lost 3 bases and J lost 4, with 18 bases in between. Per germline, CDR1 MNHNY and CDR2 SVGAGI (reference sequence). The CDR3 extends over 16 amino acids. The CDR3 DNA follows: TGTGCCAGCAGTTATTCCGGGGTTTCCTTGGGCACTGAAGCTTTCTTT. Translated, it gives CASSYSGVSLGTEAFF.

This clone was observed at least ten times. The V and J genes are TRBV6-4 and TRBJ1-5; 7 bases are shared with TRBD1. The germline CDR1 and CDR2 sequences are MRHNA and SNTAGT. The V and J ends lost 3 bases and 5 bases, in that order; junction bases with no gene match: 4. The CDR3 runs to 14 residues. The CDR3 protein is CASSEGGEDQPQHF. The CDR3 nucleotides read TGTGCCAGCAGTGAAGGGGGCGAGGATCAGCCCCAGCATTTT.

This clone was observed many times. This chain connects TRBV19 to TRBJ2-7; D not certain. The V end lost 9 bases, the J end lost 4 bases, and 7 bases lay between the germline ends. The CDR3 has 10 residues. Germline lookup yields CDR1 LNHDA and CDR2 SQIVND (reference sequence). CDR3 amino acids: CARGAYEQYF. As DNA, the CDR3 is TGTGCCAGAGGAGCTTACGAGCAGTACTTC.

This clone came up many times. J is TRBJ2-3 and V is TRBV5-1; TRBD2 matches at 13 bases. V gave up 4 bases and J gave up 5 bases; unmatched junction bases: 4. In germline, CDR1 is SGHRS, CDR2 YFSETQ. The CDR3 loop spans 15 amino acids. This chain's CDR3 is CASSRTSGGGDTQYF. The DNA of the CDR3 is TGCGCCAGCAGCCGGACTAGCGGGGGAGGAGATACGCAGTATTTT.

This clone was seen ten or more times. The chain is built from TRBV30 and TRBJ1-2; no clear D. Germline assignment: CDR1 GTSNPN and CDR2 SVGIG (reference sequence). V dropped 2 bases and J dropped 2 bases, with 18 bases sitting between them. There are 16 residues in the CDR3. The CDR3 reads CAWSSGWVSSNYGYTF. As DNA, the CDR3 is TGTGCCTGGAGTTCCGGGTGGGTCTCTTCAAACTATGGCTACACCTTC.

There are many counts of this clone. The V and J genes are TRBV10-3 and TRBJ2-2; D is undetermined. The V gene lost 4 bases and the J gene lost 5 bases, with 2 bases spanning the gap. Germline CDR1 reads ENHRY; CDR2 reads SYGVKD. The CDR3 covers 11 residues. The CDR3 DNA sequence: TGTGCCATCAGTGCTACCGGGGAGCTGTTTTTT. Amino acid sequence: CAISATGELFF.

This clone was counted at least ten times. The chain has TRBV5-1 and TRBJ2-1; TRBD1 matches 8 bases. Trimming cost V 0 bases and J 7 bases; bases outside gene matches: 6. Looked up from germline, CDR1 is SGHRS and CDR2 is YFSETQ. This CDR3 comprises 15 residues. CDR3 amino acids: CASSLGDRRNNEQFF. The CDR3 region has the DNA TGCGCCAGCAGCTTGGGGGACAGGAGAAATAATGAGCAGTTCTTC.

This clone was seen repeatedly, ten times or more. The CDR3 DNA follows: TGCGCCAGCAGGTCACTTGGGGGGGCACAAGAGACCCAGTACTTC. It is translated as CASRSLGGAQETQYF. The gene calls are TRBV5-1 and TRBJ2-5; D may be TRBD2 (7 bases). The V end was cut by 5 bases, the J end by 2 bases, with 16 bases between. The CDR3 sequence is 15 residues long. Germline CDR1 and CDR2: SGHRS and YFSETQ.

This clone came up many times. The chain recombines TRBV6-1 with TRBJ2-7; the match to TRBD2 covers 7 bases. This CDR3 spans 13 amino acids. The junction had 4 bases not matched to a gene; V was cut back by 3 bases and J by 5 bases. Germline CDR1 MNHNS, CDR2 SASEGT. The CDR3 DNA follows: TGTGCCAGCAGTGAGGGGGGGAGGAACGAGCAGTACTTC. Encoded protein: CASSEGGRNEQYF.

This clone was detected ten times or more. The V and J genes are TRBV7-9 and TRBJ1-5; no reliable D call. The CDR3 spans 14 residues. With 6 bases removed from V and 5 bases from J, the gap between germline ends came to 14 bases. CDR1 is SEHNR, CDR2 FQNEAQ, per germline (reference sequence). CDR3 residues: CASSPGLNYQPQHF. The CDR3 DNA reads TGTGCCAGCAGTCCCGGACTGAATTATCAGCCCCAGCATTTT. The variable domain in full, with the rest retrieved from reference TRBV7-9 and TRBJ1-5, is DTGVSQNPRHKITKRGQNVTFRCDPISEHNRLYWYRQTLGQGPEFLTYFQNEAQLEKSRLLSDRFSAERPKGSFSTLEIQRTEQGDSAMYLCASSPGLNYQPQHFGDGTRLSIL.

This clone was detected ten times or more. The rearrangement links TRBV5-4 to TRBJ2-3; D gene unclear. Trimming cost V 1 base and J 2 bases, with 14 bases left between them. The V gene's germline CDR1 is SGHNT and CDR2 YYREEE (reference sequence). The CDR3 loop spans 16 amino acids. This CDR3 is CASSLKVAVITDTQYF. DNA for the CDR3: TGTGCCAGCAGCTTGAAGGTTGCGGTTATCACAGATACGCAGTATTTT. Using reference TRBV5-4 and TRBJ2-3 for the parts outside the CDR3, the full variable domain is ETGVTQSPTHLIKTRGQQVTLRCSSQSGHNTVSWYQQALGQGPQFIFQYYREEENGRGNFPPRFSGLQFPNYSSELNVNALELDDSALYLCASSLKVAVITDTQYFGPGTRLTVL.

On this clone: Just one base apart from a much larger clone, this may be a read error. The genes are TRBV9 and TRBJ2-5; 10 bases match TRBD1. The DNA matches TRBJ2-7 better at its end, which makes the J call doubtful. This CDR3 has 13 residues. Germline V lookup: CDR1 SGDLS, CDR2 YYNGEE. CDR3 protein: CASSSGQGNEQYF. DNA of the CDR3: TGTGCCAGCAGCTCGGGACAGGGGAACGAGCAGTACTTC.

There are a few counts of this clone. A much larger clone lies one base from this, so it may be a read error. The V gene is TRBV19, the J gene TRBJ2-1, with 8 bases aligning to TRBD2. The CDR3 covers 15 residues. With 4 bases clipped from V and 7 bases from J, the junction kept 9 bases outside the gene matches. Germline CDR1 and CDR2: LNHDA and SQIVND (reference sequence). The CDR3 coding sequence is TGTGCCAGTAGTACCTGGGCGGGGGGTTCGAATGAGCAGTTCTTC. It is translated as CASSTWAGGSNEQFF.

This clone has a count of ten or more. The chain uses TRBV1 and TRBJ1-1; the DNA was not used to check the table's D call, TRBD1. TRBV1 is a pseudogene segment. CDR3 length: 24 residues. This chain's CDR3 is CTSSQETAADKPHNHQGMNTEAFF. Written as DNA, the CDR3 is TGCACCAGCAGCCAAGAAACCGCCGCAGACAAGCCCCATAACCACCAGGGGATGAACACTGAAGCTTTCTTT.

There are many counts of this clone. The chain links TRBV2 to TRBJ1-4, with TRBD1 matching 11 bases. This CDR3 is built from 14 residues. CDR1 and CDR2 (germline): SNHLY, FYNNEI. V gave up 6 bases and J gave up 7 bases; unmatched junction bases: 4. CDR3 sequence: CASRFGTGGEKLFF. CDR3 nucleotides: TGTGCCAGCAGGTTCGGGACAGGGGGTGAAAAACTGTTTTTT.

This clone was seen only a few times. V is TRBV6-1 and J is TRBJ2-3, with D possibly matching TRBD2 (7 bases). V was clipped by 7 bases and J by 7 bases, with 18 bases between them. The CDR3 consists of 14 residues. The V gene's germline CDR1 is MNHNS and CDR2 SASEGT. CDR3 residues: CASTPGEGVYTQYF. The DNA for the CDR3 is TGTGCCAGCACTCCCGGGGAGGGGGTGTATACGCAGTATTTT.

There are many counts of this clone. The chain couples TRBV5-4 to TRBJ2-3, with 10 bases that match TRBD2. Germline V gene lookup returns CDR1 SGHNT and CDR2 YYREEE (reference sequence). V gave up 7 bases and J gave up 1 base; unmatched junction bases: 9. This CDR3 spans 16 amino acids. CDR3 nucleotides: TGTGCCAGCTCCTCCCCTAGCGGGAGACGCACAGATACGCAGTATTTT. This codes for CASSSPSGRRTDTQYF.

This clone was recorded many times. The chain combines TRBV7-8 with TRBJ1-1; 7 nucleotides match TRBD1. The CDR3 loop spans 14 amino acids. V shed 5 bases, J shed 4 bases, and the junction held 7 bases outside the gene matches. Germline V lookup: CDR1 SGHVS, CDR2 FQNEAQ. The CDR3 loop reads CASSPQGKGTEAFF. The CDR3 DNA reads TGTGCCAGCAGCCCACAGGGGAAAGGCACTGAAGCTTTCTTT.

This clone appeared many times. The J gene is TRBJ2-4, the V gene TRBV11-2; weak D call: TRBD2 (6 bases). Trimming shortened V by 2 bases and J by 8 bases, and 10 bases separated the two germline ends. The CDR3 is 13 residues long. Germline V gene lookup returns CDR1 SGHAT and CDR2 FQNNGV. Here the CDR3 DNA reads TGTGCCAGCAGCTTATGGCCGGGAGACATTCAGTACTTC. Amino acids: CASSLWPGDIQYF. The full variable domain, rest sourced from reference TRBV11-2 and TRBJ2-4, is EAGVAQSPRYKIIEKRQSVAFWCNPISGHATLYWYQQILGQGPKLLIQFQNNGVVDDSQLPKDRFSAERLKGVDSTLKIQPAKLEDSAVYLCASSLWPGDIQYFGAGTRLSVL.

This clone was counted ten times or more. V gene TRBV5-4 combines with J gene TRBJ2-5; 10 bases align to TRBD2. CDR3 length: 18 residues. The V gene end was trimmed by 2 bases and the J gene end by 5 bases; junction bases not matched to a gene: 15. CDR1 is SGHNT, CDR2 YYREEE, per germline (reference sequence). The CDR3 DNA reads TGTGCCAGCAGCTTTACGATCCGGACTAGCGGACGACCCGAGACCCAGTACTTC. Its protein product is CASSFTIRTSGRPETQYF.

This clone was picked up many times. This chain joins TRBV4-2 and TRBJ2-5, with D possibly TRBD2 on 6 matching bases. The germline gives CDR1 LGHNA, CDR2 YNFKEQ. V was clipped by 2 bases and J by 1 base, with 14 bases between them. The CDR3 totals 16 residues. The chain's CDR3 is CASSQSPRDFQETQYF. The CDR3 coding sequence is TGTGCCAGCAGCCAAAGCCCACGGGACTTCCAAGAGACCCAGTACTTC.